Presented here are 32 T cell receptor beta chains from one specimen sequenced in a study of control samples from healthy donors and cancer patients. This table comes from immunoSEQ multiplex PCR, and its TCRdb copy is limited to in-frame clones, with some not included. The repertoire holds 130,000 or so clones, with 75% to 95% as singletons. The sequenced sample consisted of blood. These receptors were taken from a man younger than 30 in good health.

The chain combines TRBV4-3 with TRBJ2-1; possible D gene TRBD1, 6 bases. The germline V gene has CDR1 LGHNA and CDR2 YSLEER. CDR3 length equals 16 residues. V was pared by 5 bases and J by 4 bases, with 18 bases between. As DNA, the CDR3 is TGCGCCAGCAGCACCTCGGTGGGGGCCCTATACAATGAGCAGTTCTTC. It translates to CASSTSVGALYNEQFF.

This chain links TRBV6-5 with TRBJ2-1; D is ambiguous. The CDR3 runs 13 residues. Trimming took 6 bases from V and 4 from J, leaving 10 bases between them. Germline lookup yields CDR1 MNHEY and CDR2 SVGAGI. CDR3 amino acids: CASSGRPYNEQFF. The CDR3 coding sequence is TGTGCCAGCAGCGGGCGCCCTTACAATGAGCAGTTCTTC.

The rearrangement joins TRBV7-9 to TRBJ2-7, with D hard to call. CDR1 SEHNR and CDR2 FQNEAQ come from the germline V gene (reference sequence). The V gene lost 5 bases and the J gene lost 0 bases, with 8 bases spanning the gap. The CDR3 consists of 13 residues. CDR3 sequence reads: CASSPGHSYEQYF. The CDR3 nucleotides read TGTGCCAGCAGCCCAGGTCACTCCTACGAGCAGTACTTC.

This rearrangement joins TRBV12-5 to TRBJ2-5, with D possibly TRBD2 on 6 matching bases. V lost 7 bases and J lost 5, with 14 bases in between. This CDR3 comprises 13 residues. From germline, CDR1 is LGHNT and CDR2 FRNRAP. The CDR3 coding sequence is TGTGCTAGTGCAAGGGGACTCTCGGAGACCCAGTACTTC. This translates into CASARGLSETQYF.

This clone was observed a single time. This chain joins TRBV4-1 and TRBJ2-7; the D gene is possibly TRBD1 (6 bases). V shed 2 bases and J shed 2 bases, with 16 bases lying between them. CDR1 and CDR2 from the germline V gene are MGHRA and YSYEKL. The CDR3 runs 16 residues. CDR3 DNA sequence: TGCGCCAGCAGCCAAATACCGGGACATATAACCTACGAGCAGTACTTC. It specifies CASSQIPGHITYEQYF.

The V gene is TRBV30, the J gene TRBJ1-2; 8 bases line up with TRBD1. With 0 bases clipped from V and 8 bases from J, the junction kept 5 bases outside the gene matches. Germline V gene sequence: CDR1 GTSNPN, CDR2 SVGIG (reference sequence). There are 13 residues in the CDR3. The CDR3 DNA is TGTGCCTGGAGTGTAGACAGGGGTATCGGCTACACCTTC. Its protein product is CAWSVDRGIGYTF.

The chain links TRBV7-2 to TRBJ2-2; 11 bases are a match to TRBD2. The V segment lost 3 bases and the J segment 5 bases; nucleotides outside the gene matches: 2. The CDR3 loop spans 15 amino acids. Germline lookup yields CDR1 SGHTA and CDR2 FQGNSA. CDR3 in DNA: TGTGCCAGCAGCTTTAGCGGGGGGGCAACCGGGGAGCTGTTTTTT. It yields the protein CASSFSGGATGELFF.

This chain links TRBV7-9 with TRBJ1-4; a possible D gene is TRBD1 (6 bases). Germline V gene sequence: CDR1 SEHNR, CDR2 FQNEAQ (reference sequence). This CDR3 spans 14 amino acids. V lost 4 bases and J lost 8, with 14 bases in between. This CDR3 is CASSSENRDEKLFF. CDR3 in DNA: TGTGCCAGCAGCTCCGAAAACAGGGACGAAAAACTGTTTTTT.

This clone was found a few times. The V call is TRBV15, the J call TRBJ2-3, with 13 bases aligning to TRBD2. J lost 4 bases, V lost 5 bases, and 3 bases had no gene match. This CDR3 spans 15 amino acids. Germline V CDR1 and CDR2: LNHNV, YYDKDF (reference sequence). CDR3 DNA: TGTGCCACCAGCTTTACTAGCGGGGGGGCAGATACGCAGTATTTT. This translates into CATSFTSGGADTQYF.

The CDR3 reads CASSIGTDSGNTIYF. The CDR3 nucleotides read TGTGCCAGCAGCATTGGGACAGACTCTGGAAACACCATATATTTT. The chain links TRBV11-2 to TRBJ1-3, with TRBD1 matching 7 bases. In germline, CDR1 is SGHAT, CDR2 FQNNGV. The CDR3 is 15 residues long. J was trimmed by 0 bases and V by 5 bases; bases with no gene match: 4.

The chain joins TRBV27 to TRBJ1-2, with 7 bases that match TRBD1. The CDR3 runs 15 residues. Germline V gene sequence: CDR1 MNHEY, CDR2 SMNVEV (reference sequence). V dropped 5 bases and J dropped 4; count of bases not matched to a gene: 10. The CDR3 coding sequence is TGTGCCAGCAGTGCCCTTGAGGGGGCGGTCTATGGCTACACCTTC. Its protein is CASSALEGAVYGYTF.

The chain recombines TRBV11-2 with TRBJ2-1, with 9 bases fitting TRBD2. The trim removed 6 bases at V and 9 bases at J, leaving 9 bases unmatched. Germline V gene lookup returns CDR1 SGHAT and CDR2 FQNNGV. CDR3 length equals 14 residues. CDR3 loop: CASSAGRGGTEQFF. CDR3 DNA: TGTGCCAGCAGTGCGGGGCGGGGGGGCACTGAGCAGTTCTTC.

This sequence joins TRBV28 and TRBJ1-5; D unclear. This CDR3 is 16 amino acids long. Germline CDR1 is MDHEN and CDR2 is SYDVKM. V was cut by 5 bases and J by 9 bases, with 23 bases left in between. CDR3: CASSVNMGGPGLPQHF. The DNA of the CDR3 is TGTGCCAGCAGTGTCAACATGGGAGGCCCTGGCTTGCCCCAGCATTTT.

The chain links TRBV3-1 (or the pseudogene TRBV3-2) to TRBJ2-2; a weak D match, TRBD2 (6 bases). The germline CDR1 and CDR2 sequences are LGHDT and YNNKEL (reference sequence). The CDR3 has 15 amino acids. Deletions cut 3 bases from V and 6 bases from J, with 14 bases between. The CDR3: CASSHNGGSAGELFF. CDR3 coding DNA: TGTGCCAGCAGCCATAATGGAGGGTCGGCCGGGGAGCTGTTTTTT.

This CDR3 is CASSIERTSYGYTF. CDR3 bases: TGTGCCAGTAGTATAGAAAGGACAAGCTATGGCTACACCTTC. V gene TRBV19 combines with J gene TRBJ1-2; D might be TRBD1 (5 bases). This CDR3 region has 14 residues. Trimming stripped 0 bases from V and 4 bases from J, with 9 bases between. Germline CDR1 reads LNHDA; CDR2 reads SQIVND (reference sequence).

This chain connects TRBV28 to TRBJ2-7; D call uncertain. Trimming stripped 1 base from V and 4 bases from J, with 5 bases between. This CDR3 has 12 amino acids. Germline values: CDR1 MDHEN, CDR2 SYDVKM. In nucleotides, the CDR3 is TGTGCCAGCAGTTTATTTGAGTACGAGCAGTACTTC. Its protein is CASSLFEYEQYF. The whole variable domain, filled in from reference TRBV28 and TRBJ2-7, reads DVKVTQSSRYLVKRTGEKVFLECVQDMDHENMFWYRQDPGLGLRLIYFSYDVKMKEKGDIPEGYSVSREKKERFSLILESASTNQTSMYLCASSLFEYEQYFGPGTRLTVT.

V usage is TRBV2 and J usage is TRBJ2-5, with 10 positions matching TRBD2. Unmatched junction bases numbered 9, after V lost 7 bases and J lost 4 bases. Germline V CDR1 and CDR2: SNHLY, FYNNEI. The CDR3 is made up of 15 amino acids. CDR3 coding DNA: TGTGCCAGCACCCTGCCTAGCGGGGGACTAGAGACCCAGTACTTC. This gives the protein CASTLPSGGLETQYF.

The chain recombines TRBV4-2 with TRBJ2-7; D is perhaps TRBD1 (5 bases). The CDR3 is made up of 15 amino acids. The germline gives CDR1 LGHNA, CDR2 YNFKEQ. V lost 1 base and J 6 bases, leaving 16 bases between the germline ends. The CDR3 coding sequence is TGTGCCAGCAGCCAAGCGGGCAGGGATCAGAGCGAGCAGTACTTC. It is translated as CASSQAGRDQSEQYF.

The CDR3 DNA reads TGTGCCAGCAGTGGTGAAGATACGCAGTATTTT. As protein: CASSGEDTQYF. V is TRBV2 and J is TRBJ2-3, with unresolved D. CDR3 length: 11 residues. Germline values: CDR1 SNHLY, CDR2 FYNNEI. V was clipped by 4 bases and J by 5 bases, with 4 bases between them.

The chain carries TRBV3-1 (or the pseudogene TRBV3-2) and TRBJ2-3; 14 nucleotides line up with TRBD2. After removal of 0 bases from V and 1 base from J, the junction contained 6 bases not matched to a gene. The germline V gene encodes CDR1 LGHDT and CDR2 YNNKEL (reference sequence). This CDR3 is 19 amino acids long. In DNA, the CDR3 is TGTGCCAGCAGCCAAGATCCCGTGGGACTAGCGGGGGGCACAGATACGCAGTATTTT. This translates into CASSQDPVGLAGGTDTQYF.

The chain uses TRBV7-4 and TRBJ2-7, with 7 bases that match TRBD2. This CDR3 contains 17 residues. V trimming: 3 bases; J trimming: 5 bases; junction bases outside the gene matches: 16. CDR1 SGHVT and CDR2 SQSDAQ come from the germline V gene. The CDR3, as DNA: TGTGCCAGCAGCTTGTTTCGGTGGGCGGGGGATTTCGACGAGCAGTACTTC. Residues: CASSLFRWAGDFDEQYF.

This clone was found a few times. The CDR3 loop reads CASSYLGGGFYNEQFF. Written as DNA, the CDR3 is TGTGCCAGCAGTTACTTAGGCGGGGGATTCTACAATGAGCAGTTCTTC. The chain joins TRBV6-5 to TRBJ2-1; 7 bases line up with TRBD2. This CDR3 contains 16 residues. Trimming cost V 1 base and J 3 bases; bases outside gene matches: 6. Germline values: CDR1 MNHEY, CDR2 SVGAGI.

The CDR3 bases are TGTGCCACCAGTGATCACACCAATCTTCAGGGGACGGGGGAGCTGTTTTTT. As protein: CATSDHTNLQGTGELFF. This chain joins TRBV24-1 and TRBJ2-2; D perhaps matches TRBD1 (6 bases). Looked up from germline, CDR1 is KGHDR and CDR2 is SFDVKD. The CDR3 sequence is 17 residues long. Trimming left V 3 bases short and J 8 bases short, with 21 bases between.

The gene calls are TRBV9 and TRBJ1-5; the match to TRBD1 covers 9 bases. With V trimmed by 2 bases and J by 7 bases, 4 bases remained unmatched. This CDR3 contains 14 residues. Germline V lookup: CDR1 SGDLS, CDR2 YYNGEE. This chain's CDR3 is CASSVTGTGQPQHF. CDR3 coding DNA: TGTGCCAGCAGCGTCACAGGGACAGGGCAGCCCCAGCATTTT.

The chain combines TRBV7-8 with TRBJ2-7; perhaps TRBD2 as D (6 bases). CDR1 SGHVS and CDR2 FQNEAQ come from the germline V gene. V was shortened by 5 bases and J by 5 bases, with 16 bases between the two germline ends. The CDR3 has 14 amino acids. This CDR3 is CASSPGTPNHEQYF. DNA for the CDR3: TGTGCCAGCAGCCCCGGGACTCCGAACCACGAGCAGTACTTC.

This clone has just one count. The chain uses TRBV27 and TRBJ1-4; 7 bases fit TRBD1. CDR1 MNHEY and CDR2 SMNVEV come from the germline V gene (reference sequence). J lost 5 bases, V lost 5 bases, and 8 bases had no gene match. This CDR3 region has 15 residues. CDR3 sequence reads: CASSALPGQNEKLFF. The CDR3, as DNA: TGTGCCAGCAGTGCATTGCCGGGACAGAATGAAAAACTGTTTTTT. The whole variable domain, filled in from reference TRBV27 and TRBJ1-4, reads EAQVTQNPRYLITVTGKKLTVTCSQNMNHEYMSWYRQDPGLGLRQIYYSMNVEVTDKGDVPEGYKVSRKEKRNFPLILESPSPNQTSLYFCASSALPGQNEKLFFGSGTQLSVL.

This chain uses TRBV11-2 with TRBJ1-1; TRBD1 is a possible D gene (6 bases). This CDR3 spans 17 amino acids. V shed 5 bases and J shed 1 base, with 20 bases lying between them. Germline assignment: CDR1 SGHAT and CDR2 FQNNGV. The chain's CDR3 is CASSERGGGLKNTEAFF. CDR3 nucleotide sequence: TGTGCCAGCAGCGAGAGGGGGGGTGGCCTAAAGAACACTGAAGCTTTCTTT.

In regard to this clone: Germline and junction disagree at one end, which may indicate a read error. This CDR3 is also generated by other DNA sequences in the sample. The gene calls are TRBV18 and TRBJ2-7; no definite D call. The CDR3 loop spans 16 amino acids. Germline V lookup: CDR1 KGHSH, CDR2 LQKENI. The CDR3 region has the DNA TGCGCCAGCTCACCTATTGGCGTTCGCTCCTCCTACGAGCAGTACTTC. Protein: CASSPIGVRSSYEQYF. The full variable domain, rest sourced from reference TRBV18 and TRBJ2-7, is NAGVMQNPRHLVRRRGQEARLRCSPMKGHSHVYWYRQLPEEGLKFMVYLQKENIIDESGMPKERFSAEFPKEGPSILRIQQVVRGDSAAYFCASSPIGVRSSYEQYFGPGTRLTVT.

The chain joins TRBV2 to TRBJ2-3; 7 bases agree with TRBD2. The CDR3 is 15 residues long. The J segment lost 0 bases and the V segment lost 6 bases, leaving 6 bases of the junction unmatched. CDR1 and CDR2 (germline): SNHLY, FYNNEI. The CDR3 is CASSRLATSTDTQYF. CDR3 nucleotides: TGTGCCAGCAGCCGACTAGCCACTAGCACAGATACGCAGTATTTT. Drawing the rest from reference TRBV2 and TRBJ2-3, the complete variable domain is EPEVTQTPSHQVTQMGQEVILRCVPISNHLYFYWYRQILGQKVEFLVSFYNNEISEKSEIFDDQFSVERPDGSNFTLKIRSTKLEDSAMYFCASSRLATSTDTQYFGPGTRLTVL.

The rearrangement links TRBV4-1 to TRBJ1-2; D is uncertain. CDR1 and CDR2 (germline): MGHRA, YSYEKL. V was shortened by 0 bases and J by 5 bases, with 10 bases between the two germline ends. CDR3 length: 14 amino acids. Here the CDR3 DNA reads TGCGCCAGCAGCCAAGATCCTTGGGATTATGGCTACACCTTC. This encodes CASSQDPWDYGYTF.

V usage is TRBV6-2 or TRBV6-3 and J usage is TRBJ1-2; D gene uncertain. This CDR3 comprises 14 residues. The V gene's germline CDR1 is MNHEY and CDR2 SVGEGT. Deletions cut 2 bases from V and 2 bases from J, with 9 bases between. CDR3 region: CASSYRLQNYGYTF. The CDR3, as DNA: TGTGCCAGCAGTTACCGCTTGCAGAACTATGGCTACACCTTC.

V usage is TRBV5-1 and J usage is TRBJ1-4; possibly TRBD1 for D (6 bases). V was cut by 1 base and J by 10 bases, with 14 bases left in between. This CDR3 region has 14 residues. Germline V gene sequence: CDR1 SGHRS, CDR2 YFSETQ. The CDR3, as DNA: TGCGCCAGCAGCTTGTACCTGGGGGCCGGAAAACTGTTTTTT. It encodes CASSLYLGAGKLFF.